This passage covers 18 T cell receptor beta chains from one sample sequenced in a study of blood T cell repertoires in COVID-19. Clones were read by immunoSEQ multiplex PCR, and TCRdb kept only the in-frame ones, dropping some. The table shows under 250,000 clones, with 70% to 90% occurring only once. The specimen sequenced was PBMCs or T cells enriched from blood (not recorded which). Every receptor here comes from a woman aged 45-65 years with acute COVID-19.

The CDR3 loop reads CASSAGGGGEQFF. CDR3 DNA sequence: TGTGCCAGCAGTGCCGGGGGAGGAGGTGAGCAGTTCTTC. The chain carries TRBV2 and TRBJ2-1, with a possible D match to TRBD2 (6 bases). The V gene's germline CDR1 is SNHLY and CDR2 FYNNEI. Trimming took 4 bases from V and 9 from J, leaving 13 bases between them. The CDR3 is 13 residues long.

In regard to this clone: An end of the junction does not agree with germline; a read error may underlie this. The chain employs TRBV14 and TRBJ1-2; D remains unclear. The CDR3 totals 12 residues. From germline, CDR1 is SGHDN and CDR2 FVKESK. The CDR3: CASSQDFSIPNF. CDR3 sequence (DNA): TGTGCCAGCAGCCAAGATTTCTCTATCCCGAACTTC.

This clone was recorded a few times. The CDR3 loop is CAISGTGGANYGYTF. The CDR3 coding sequence is TGTGCCATCAGTGGGACAGGGGGTGCGAACTATGGCTACACCTTC. This sequence joins TRBV10-3 and TRBJ1-2; 10 positions agree with TRBD1. This CDR3 spans 15 amino acids. V dropped 4 bases and J dropped 2; count of bases not matched to a gene: 4. Germline CDR1 reads ENHRY; CDR2 reads SYGVKD.

The rearrangement uses TRBV7-2 and TRBJ1-5; D ambiguous. CDR3 length: 12 amino acids. Trimming stripped 8 bases from V and 5 bases from J, with 10 bases between. CDR1 is SGHTA, CDR2 FQGNSA, per germline. CDR3 sequence (DNA): TGTGCCAGCGGATCTCGGGATCAGCCCCAGCATTTT. Amino acid sequence: CASGSRDQPQHF.

In its sample, this clone was seen once. J is TRBJ2-7 and V is TRBV5-1; tentatively, D is TRBD2 (5 bases). The CDR3 has 14 amino acids. Trimming left V 0 bases short and J 0 bases short, with 7 bases between. Germline values: CDR1 SGHRS, CDR2 YFSETQ. The CDR3 sequence: CASSLEGSSYEQYF. The CDR3 DNA sequence: TGCGCCAGCAGCTTGGAAGGGAGCTCCTACGAGCAGTACTTC.

This chain joins TRBV7-2 and TRBJ1-1; TRBD1 might be the D (5 bases). The germline gives CDR1 SGHTA, CDR2 FQGNSA. Between the trimmed V and J ends, which lost 5 bases and 4 bases, there was a span of 14 bases. This CDR3 contains 14 residues. CDR3 region: CASSAQGFGTEAFF. The CDR3 region has the DNA TGTGCCAGCAGCGCCCAGGGCTTTGGCACTGAAGCTTTCTTT.

The chain joins TRBV5-1 to TRBJ1-4, with 9 nucleotides matching TRBD1. Germline loops: CDR1 SGHRS, CDR2 YFSETQ. V gave up 3 bases and J gave up 2 bases; unmatched junction bases: 11. This CDR3 region has 18 residues. The chain's CDR3 is CASSSGGTGIGTNEKLFF. CDR3 nucleotides: TGCGCCAGCAGCTCCGGCGGGACAGGGATCGGTACTAATGAAAAACTGTTTTTT. The variable domain in full, completed from reference TRBV5-1 and TRBJ1-4, reads KAGVTQTPRYLIKTRGQQVTLSCSPISGHRSVSWYQQTPGQGLQFLFEYFSETQRNKGNFPGRFSGRQFSNSRSEMNVSTLELGDSALYLCASSSGGTGIGTNEKLFFGSGTQLSVL.

The chain links TRBV5-1 to TRBJ2-2; 9 bases fit TRBD2. V trimming: 6 bases; J trimming: 4 bases; junction bases outside the gene matches: 10. CDR1 is SGHRS, CDR2 YFSETQ, per germline. The CDR3 is 16 amino acids. The DNA of the CDR3 is TGCGCCAGCACCCGAGGAGCGGGGGGCGGCACCGGGGAGCTGTTTTTT. Protein: CASTRGAGGGTGELFF.

This chain uses TRBV9 with TRBJ1-2; maybe TRBD1 (6 bases). V was shortened by 0 bases and J by 7 bases, with 16 bases between the two germline ends. Germline V CDR1 and CDR2: SGDLS, YYNGEE. There are 15 residues in the CDR3. The CDR3 loop reads CASSVGPATGGGYTF. Written as DNA, the CDR3 is TGTGCCAGCAGCGTAGGGCCGGCGACAGGTGGTGGCTACACCTTC.

The gene calls are TRBV19 and TRBJ1-1; D is perhaps TRBD1 (6 bases). Trimming pared 7 bases from V and 4 bases from J, leaving 13 bases between. CDR1 is LNHDA and CDR2 is SQIVND in the germline V gene (reference sequence). This CDR3 contains 13 residues. The CDR3 here is CASNQQGSTEAFF. CDR3 DNA sequence: TGTGCCAGTAACCAACAGGGAAGCACTGAAGCTTTCTTT.

The chain is built from TRBV9 and TRBJ1-6; 7 bases are a match to TRBD1. V gave up 7 bases and J gave up 8 bases; unmatched junction bases: 9. Germline V gene sequence: CDR1 SGDLS, CDR2 YYNGEE. CDR3 length: 14 amino acids. The CDR3 reads CASGRQGLDSPLHF. Here the CDR3 DNA reads TGTGCCAGCGGAAGACAGGGTCTTGATTCACCCCTCCACTTT.

The gene calls are TRBV27 and TRBJ1-1; the match to TRBD1 covers 7 bases. The J segment lost 10 bases and the V segment lost 7 bases, leaving 9 bases of the junction unmatched. The CDR3 has 12 residues. Germline CDR1 and CDR2: MNHEY and SMNVEV (reference sequence). CDR3 sequence: CASISRGARAFF. CDR3 sequence (DNA): TGTGCCAGCATAAGCAGGGGGGCGCGAGCTTTCTTT.

The V and J genes are TRBV29-1 and TRBJ1-2; tentatively, D is TRBD1 (5 bases). The V end lost 4 bases, the J end lost 5 bases, and 29 bases lay between the germline ends. There are 18 residues in the CDR3. CDR1 and CDR2 (germline): SQVTM, ANQGSEA. The chain's CDR3 is CSVVSSIGHRKVRYGYTF. The CDR3 nucleotides read TGCAGCGTTGTGTCGTCCATCGGACACCGGAAAGTCAGGTATGGCTACACCTTC. Together with reference TRBV29-1 and TRBJ1-2, the CDR3 gives the full variable domain: SAVISQKPSRDICQRGTSLTIQCQVDSQVTMMFWYRQQPGQSLTLIATANQGSEATYESGFVIDKFPISRPNLTFSTLTVSNMSPEDSSIYLCSVVSSIGHRKVRYGYTFGSGTRLTVV.

This clone has only one observation. The chain links TRBV6-4 to TRBJ1-5, with a possible D match to TRBD1 (5 bases). The germline CDR1 and CDR2 sequences are MRHNA and SNTAGT. V dropped 2 bases and J dropped 0 bases, with 14 bases sitting between them. This CDR3 comprises 17 residues. The CDR3 protein is CASSDGARSYSNQPQHF. The CDR3 nucleotides are TGTGCCAGCAGTGACGGGGCCAGGAGTTATAGCAATCAGCCCCAGCATTTT.

V is TRBV6-5 and J is TRBJ1-6, with 8 bases fitting TRBD1. The CDR3 covers 14 residues. With 8 bases clipped from V and 5 bases from J, the junction kept 5 bases outside the gene matches. The V gene's germline CDR1 is MNHEY and CDR2 SVGAGI. CDR3 sequence reads: CASRRDRNNSPLHF. The CDR3 coding sequence is TGTGCCAGCCGCCGGGACAGGAATAATTCACCCCTCCACTTT.

The rearrangement joins TRBV30 to TRBJ2-7, with TRBD1 matching 10 bases. The CDR3 spans 17 residues. The germline V gene encodes CDR1 GTSNPN and CDR2 SVGIG (reference sequence). The junction had 20 bases not matched to a gene; V was cut back by 5 bases and J by 7 bases. For the CDR3, the DNA is TGTGCCTGGGGGGGGAGACAGGGGGCGCCAAGATGGAGGGAGCAGTACTTC. Its translation: CAWGGRQGAPRWREQYF.

Here the CDR3 DNA reads TGTGCCAGCAGACCACAGGCCAACTCTGGAAACACCATATATTTT. It yields the protein CASRPQANSGNTIYF. This chain links TRBV7-9 with TRBJ1-3, with a possible D match to TRBD1 (5 bases). Trimming removed 6 bases from V and 0 bases from J, with 12 bases in between. This CDR3 has 15 residues. The germline V gene encodes CDR1 SEHNR and CDR2 FQNEAQ (reference sequence).

The chain joins TRBV7-6 to TRBJ1-1; D gene ambiguous. V was shortened by 5 bases and J by 1 base, with 8 bases between the two germline ends. CDR3 size: 13 residues. The germline V gene encodes CDR1 SGHVS and CDR2 FNYEAQ. This CDR3 is CASSLATNTEAFF. CDR3 coding DNA: TGTGCCAGCAGCCTGGCAACGAACACTGAAGCTTTCTTT.